These 24 T cell receptor beta chains share one sample of origin, sequenced in a study of read filtering for tumor transcriptome and immune sequencing. Molecular barcoded adaptors covering alpha/delta and beta/gamma chains were used on roughly 370 ng RNA. In TCRdb, the reads were re-called with MiXCR into one record per CDR3 protein. The table has about 130,000 distinct CDR3 sequences, under 15% seen once. The specimen sequenced was a population of CD138-negative cells sorted from bone marrow. The receptors originated from a donor aged 40 or over with multiple myeloma.

This clonotype was recorded at least ten times. The V and J genes are TRBV7-9 and TRBJ2-3; D not certain. The CDR3 sequence is 16 residues long. Trimming removed 0 bases from V and 5 bases from J, with 15 bases in between. Germline CDR1 is SEHNR and CDR2 is FQNEAQ (reference sequence). The CDR3 protein is CASSLAATITEDTQYF. The CDR3 bases are TGTGCCAGCAGCTTAGCGGCAACAATAACCGAAGATACGCAGTATTTT.

This clonotype was counted ten times or more. The chain uses TRBV7-9 and TRBJ2-1, with 8 positions matching TRBD1. V shed 6 bases, J shed 9 bases, and the junction held 4 bases outside the gene matches. Looked up from germline, CDR1 is SEHNR and CDR2 is FQNEAQ (reference sequence). The CDR3 has 12 amino acids. DNA for the CDR3: TGTGCCAGCAGACTCGACAGGGGTGAGCAGTTCTTC. It yields the protein CASRLDRGEQFF.

Points on this clonotype: A much larger clone lies a single base off, so this may be a read error. CDR3 sequence reads: CASSQGGGHEQYF. The CDR3 nucleotides read TGTGCCAGCAGCCAGGGGGGGGGTCACGAGCAGTACTTC. The chain joins TRBV7-9 to TRBJ2-7; D might be TRBD1 or TRBD2, each matching 7 bases. The germline V gene has CDR1 SEHNR and CDR2 FQNEAQ (reference sequence). Trimming removed 5 bases from V and 5 bases from J, with 13 bases in between. The CDR3 runs to 13 residues.

This clonotype has just a few counts. A much larger clone sits a single nucleotide away, making a read error possible. The gene calls are TRBV20-1 and TRBJ2-1; TRBD2 matches 11 bases. Germline assignment: CDR1 DFQATT and CDR2 SNEGSKA (reference sequence). The CDR3 is 14 amino acids. Written as DNA, the CDR3 is TGCAGTGCTATAGAGACTAGCGGGATCAATGGGCAGTTCTTC. This sequence encodes CSAIETSGINGQFF.

This clonotype was recorded a few times. This clone may be a read error of a much larger clone one base away. The chain employs TRBV14 and TRBJ1-1; D not certain. Germline loops: CDR1 SGHDN, CDR2 FVKESK. The CDR3 is 14 amino acids. CDR3 in DNA: TGTGCCAGCAGCCGGGCAGCCATGAACGCTGAAGCTTTCTTT. Translation gives CASSRAAMNAEAFF.

This clonotype was observed at least ten times. The rearrangement links TRBV19 to TRBJ1-1; no reliable D call. CDR1 is LNHDA and CDR2 is SQIVND in the germline V gene (reference sequence). V lost 7 bases and J lost 1, with 10 bases in between. This CDR3 spans 13 amino acids. CDR3 amino acids: CASMEVGNTEAFF. DNA for the CDR3: TGTGCCAGTATGGAGGTGGGGAACACTGAAGCTTTCTTT.

This clonotype came up many times. CDR3 sequence: CSARLIREFNNEQFF. DNA for the CDR3: TGCAGTGCTAGACTTATCCGGGAATTCAACAATGAGCAGTTCTTC. The J gene is TRBJ2-1, the V gene TRBV20-1; possible D gene TRBD2, 5 bases. CDR3 length: 15 amino acids. Germline CDR1 is DFQATT and CDR2 is SNEGSKA (reference sequence). V lost 2 bases and J 5 bases, leaving 16 bases between the germline ends.

This clonotype was counted at least ten times. The CDR3 DNA reads TGTGCCAGCGCCCTCGGGGTCGGGACGAACACTGAAGCTTTCTTT. Translation: CASALGVGTNTEAFF. The chain couples TRBV11-3 to TRBJ1-1, with TRBD1 as a possible D gene (5 bases). The germline V gene has CDR1 SGHNT and CDR2 YENEEA. There are 15 residues in the CDR3. V dropped 8 bases and J dropped 1 base, with 17 bases sitting between them.

This clonotype was counted many times. This chain links TRBV20-1 with TRBJ2-7; D uncertain. Germline loops: CDR1 DFQATT, CDR2 SNEGSKA (reference sequence). The CDR3 covers 11 residues. V was cut by 1 base and J by 6 bases, with 7 bases left in between. The CDR3 bases are TGCAGTGCTAGAGGGAACAGCGAGCAGTACTTC. It is translated as CSARGNSEQYF.

This clonotype was seen more than once but under ten times. V and J are TRBV24-1 and TRBJ2-3; TRBD2 is a possible D gene (7 bases). The CDR3 spans 16 residues. The V end was cut by 0 bases, the J end by 1 base, with 10 bases between. In germline, CDR1 is KGHDR, CDR2 SFDVKD. DNA for the CDR3: TGTGCCACCAGTGATTTGCGGGGGGCCGGCACAGATACGCAGTATTTT. Protein sequence: CATSDLRGAGTDTQYF.

This clonotype was counted at least ten times. This chain links TRBV5-1 with TRBJ2-7, with 7 bases aligning to TRBD2. After removal of 5 bases from V and 2 bases from J, the junction contained 7 bases not matched to a gene. The CDR3 runs 14 residues. From germline, CDR1 is SGHRS and CDR2 YFSETQ. CDR3 DNA sequence: TGCGCCAGCAGTGCGACCGGGACTACCTACGAGCAGTACTTC. It is translated as CASSATGTTYEQYF.

The rearrangement uses TRBV4-1 and TRBJ2-1, with TRBD2 identical over 8 bases. With 0 bases clipped from V and 7 bases from J, the junction kept 14 bases outside the gene matches. The CDR3 spans 18 residues. Per the germline V gene, CDR1 is MGHRA and CDR2 is YSYEKL. The CDR3 loop reads CASSQDRGFTAGENEQFF. DNA for the CDR3: TGCGCCAGCAGCCAAGATCGGGGGTTCACAGCGGGAGAAAATGAGCAGTTCTTC.

The sample holds a few counts of this clonotype. The chain recombines TRBV11-2 with TRBJ2-4, with no clear D. The V gene lost 3 bases and the J gene lost 5 bases, with 8 bases spanning the gap. This CDR3 is 13 amino acids long. Germline V gene sequence: CDR1 SGHAT, CDR2 FQNNGV. The CDR3 nucleotides are TGTGCCAGCAGCTTTATCGGCCAAAACATTCAGTACTTC. This gives the protein CASSFIGQNIQYF.

This clonotype was detected ten times or more. The gene calls are TRBV7-3 and TRBJ2-1; possibly TRBD2 for D (6 bases). V was clipped by 3 bases and J by 1 base, with 10 bases between them. CDR3 length: 15 residues. Germline loops: CDR1 SGHTA, CDR2 FQGTGA. CDR3 loop: CASSFLAESYNEQFF. The CDR3 coding sequence is TGTGCCAGCAGCTTTTTAGCGGAATCCTACAATGAGCAGTTCTTC.

This clonotype was seen ten or more times. The chain employs TRBV7-9 and TRBJ1-1, with 7 bases identical to TRBD1. Germline loops: CDR1 SEHNR, CDR2 FQNEAQ (reference sequence). Unmatched junction bases numbered 23, after V lost 0 bases and J lost 4 bases. CDR3 length: 21 residues. The CDR3 sequence is CASSLALFISTGQVRSTEAFF. Here the CDR3 DNA reads TGTGCCAGCAGCTTAGCTCTATTCATTTCGACAGGGCAGGTGAGGTCCACTGAAGCTTTCTTT.

This clonotype has at least ten counts. The chain joins TRBV2 to TRBJ1-5; D is unclear. Germline-derived CDR1 and CDR2 are SNHLY and FYNNEI. With 3 bases removed from V and 1 base from J, the gap between germline ends came to 7 bases. The CDR3 is 14 amino acids. CDR3 coding DNA: TGTGCCAGCAGTGAGAGGGAAAGCAATCAGCCCCAGCATTTT. Amino acids: CASSERESNQPQHF.

This clonotype was seen ten or more times. The gene calls are TRBV19 and TRBJ2-1; no clear D. V lost 4 bases and J 2 bases, leaving 15 bases between the germline ends. CDR1 is LNHDA, CDR2 SQIVND, per germline (reference sequence). The CDR3 covers 16 residues. The CDR3 is CASSSSGGDPYNEQFF. DNA for the CDR3: TGTGCCAGTAGTAGTAGTGGCGGAGATCCCTACAATGAGCAGTTCTTC. The full variable domain, completed using reference TRBV19 and TRBJ2-1, is DGGITQSPKYLFRKEGQNVTLSCEQNLNHDAMYWYRQDPGQGLRLIYYSQIVNDFQKGDIAEGYSVSREKKESFPLTVTSAQKNPTAFYLCASSSSGGDPYNEQFFGPGTRLTVL.

Notes on this clonotype: A much larger clone lies a single base off, so this may be a read error. V usage is TRBV6-2 or TRBV6-3 and J usage is TRBJ2-5, with 12 bases identical to TRBD2. The junction had 3 bases not matched to a gene; V was cut back by 3 bases and J by 4 bases. In germline, CDR1 is MNHEY, CDR2 SVGEGT. The CDR3 has 15 amino acids. CDR3 in amino acids: CASSYTSGRTETQYF. Written as DNA, the CDR3 is TGTGCCAGCAGTTATACTAGCGGGAGGACAGAGACCCAGTACTTC.

This clonotype was observed a few times. The chain couples TRBV9 to TRBJ2-2; weak D call: TRBD2 (6 bases). Trimming removed 4 bases at V and 3 bases at J, with 10 bases between. This CDR3 has 14 amino acids. Germline V lookup: CDR1 SGDLS, CDR2 YYNGEE. The CDR3 here is CASSSGLHTGELFF. The CDR3 coding sequence is TGTGCCAGCAGCTCGGGACTCCACACCGGGGAGCTGTTTTTT.

Ten or more counts support this clonotype. This chain uses TRBV18 with TRBJ1-5; the D gene is possibly TRBD1 (5 bases). The CDR3 is 20 amino acids. Germline-derived CDR1 and CDR2 are KGHSH and LQKENI. V lost 1 base and J 0 bases, leaving 22 bases between the germline ends. This chain's CDR3 is CASSPLQGLVVLYSNQPQHF. The CDR3 DNA follows: TGTGCCAGCTCACCACTTCAGGGCCTGGTGGTTCTTTATAGCAATCAGCCCCAGCATTTT.

This clonotype has only a few counts. This may arise from a read error, as a much more abundant clone is one base away. The rearrangement uses TRBV7-3 and TRBJ2-1, with D possibly being TRBD2 (5 bases). Per the germline V gene, CDR1 is SGHTA and CDR2 is FQGTGA. Trimming left V 4 bases short and J 5 bases short, with 15 bases between. The CDR3 spans 15 residues. CDR3 residues: CASSSQGGGNNEQFF. CDR3 DNA sequence: TGTGCCAGCAGCTCACAAGGCGGAGGCAACAATGAGCAGTTCTTC.

The chain carries TRBV30 and TRBJ1-2; a possible D gene is TRBD1 (6 bases). V shed 5 bases and J shed 8 bases, with 12 bases lying between them. The CDR3 sequence is 11 residues long. CDR1 is GTSNPN, CDR2 SVGIG, per germline (reference sequence). CDR3 sequence (DNA): TGTGCCTGGGGGGGGCGTGGCGGCTACACCTTC. Its protein product is CAWGGRGGYTF.

In this sample, this clonotype turned up many times. The J gene is TRBJ1-2, the V gene TRBV12-3 or TRBV12-4; perhaps TRBD1 as D (6 bases). The CDR3 consists of 15 residues. V was shortened by 3 bases and J by 0 bases, with 11 bases between the two germline ends. The CDR3 DNA is TGTGCCAGCAGTTTTGGGACATATGCTAACTATGGCTACACCTTC. This sequence encodes CASSFGTYANYGYTF.

The chain combines TRBV12-3 or TRBV12-4 with TRBJ2-5; TRBD1 might be the D (5 bases). The CDR3 runs 10 residues. V was cut by 7 bases and J by 5 bases, with 5 bases left in between. The CDR3 loop is CASKGETQYF. As DNA, the CDR3 is TGTGCCAGCAAGGGGGAGACCCAGTACTTC.